The present T cell receptor beta chain was sequenced within a study of T-cell reconstitution after alpha-beta-depleted transplantation in children (TCRdb year 2016). A note on the overall study: Using TCR repertoire profiling, the study followed T-cell immune reconstitution in a quantitative way in children after TCRalphabeta/CD19-depleted allogeneic hematopoietic cell transplantation.

The library was prepared using PCR. These reads were obtained on an Illumina HiSeq 2500. TCR library preparation used molecular barcoding, with unique molecular identifiers applied to normalize quantification of the TCRbeta repertoire. TCRdb cleaned the public reads at Q25 with fastp, built clones with MiXCR and kept in-frame beta chains. Every CDR3 protein is listed once, alongside the most common genes and DNA of its rows. The sample yields hundreds of thousands of distinct CDR3 sequences; approximately 19% were counted once. The ten largest clonotypes hold just under 45% of the sample. Deletion took 2 bases off V and 6 bases off J, with a span of 7 bases between the germline ends. The CDR3 numbers 13 residues from cysteine through phenylalanine. The DNA shown is the 39-base CDR3, in frame from base 1. As encoded in the germline V gene, CDR1 is LGHNA while CDR2 is YNFKEQ. General findings and caveats noted by the study authors: Over subsequent months, a decline in hyperexpanded clone frequencies was noted, and after one year, T-cell counts and TCRbeta diversity were mostly ascribed to newly produced T cells. The apparently early recovery of alphabetaT-cell counts about two months after transplant reportedly depended on only several hundred rapidly expanded clones that came from non-depleted graft cells. In some patients, the high TCRbeta diversity seen at day 60 was put down to recipient T cells and intrathymic progenitors that had survived conditioning.

This clonotype showed up just a few times. Its recognized antigen is unknown. Base qualities were left out, and no much larger clone turns up one base away. The treatment or condition label corresponds to: allogeneic hematopoietic cell transplantation with graft depleted of TCRalphabeta T cells and CD19 B cells. The transplant recipients were children given TCRalphabeta/CD19-depleted allogeneic hematopoietic cell grafts. The specimen was PBMCs, mostly from graft donor cells, collected 360 days after TCRalphabeta/CD19-depleted stem cell transplant. The TCR sequence derives from a male patient aged 2 to 9 who had a stem cell transplant for acute lymphoblastic leukemia, so the T cells may come from the graft donor. The chain is made from TRBV4-2 and TRBJ2-2; there is no confident call for the D gene. The DNA sequence reads TGTGCCAGCAGCCAACCCCCCTCCGGGGAGCTGTTTTTT. Its translation is CASSQPPSGELFF.